Listed below are T cell receptor beta chains from one sample, sequenced in a study of patients and donors after allogeneic stem cell transplantation. Each CDR3 protein gets one entry after TCRdb re-called the RT-PCR reads with MiXCR. The repertoire holds fewer than 20,000 distinct CDR3 sequences, with 27% as singletons. Sample: blood, either unsorted or a sorted T cell fraction (not recorded which). The origin of the receptors is a human donor who was either an allogeneic HSCT recipient or a stem cell or donor lymphocyte infusion donor (not recorded which). It is not recorded whose cells these are; they may come from a transplant donor. The CDR3 runs from the conserved cysteine through the conserved F or W. The D gene is left open where the match is weak. Some rows mark clone size as missing; the rest say once, few, many or name a class of expanded clone.

. | TRBJ1-1 | TRBV7-7 | . | TGTGCCAGCAGCTTAAGTCTTAACACTGAAGCTTTCTTT | CASSLSLNTEAFF
TRBD2 | TRBJ2-3 | TRBV7-9 | once | TGTGCCAGCAGCGTAACTTCTAGCGGGGGCACAGATACGCAGTATTTT | CASSVTSSGGTDTQYF
. | TRBJ1-4 | TRBV21-1 | . | TGTGCCAGCAGCAAAACCCCCAGCACTAATGAAAAACTGTTTTTT | CASSKTPSTNEKLFF
TRBD1 | TRBJ1-4 | TRBV12-3/TRBV12-4 | medium-sized | TGTGCCAGCAGGTTCGACAGGGGAGTAGGTGAAAAACTGTTTTTT | CASRFDRGVGEKLFF
TRBD1 | TRBJ1-2 | TRBV15 | many | TGTGCCACCAGCAGGGCTGGACAGGTCTATGGCTACACCTTC | CATSRAGQVYGYTF
. | TRBJ2-1 | TRBV2 | . | TGTGCCAGCAGTGGCTTTAGCTCCTACAATGAGCAGTTCTTC | CASSGFSSYNEQFF
TRBD1 | TRBJ1-2 | TRBV6-5 | few | TGTGCCAGCAGCCCCGGGGACAGCTCTTATGGCTACACCTTC | CASSPGDSSYGYTF
. | TRBJ2-1 | TRBV9 | . | TGTGCCAGCAGCGTACTGGGGGGCTCCTACAATGAGCAGTTCTTC | CASSVLGGSYNEQFF
. | TRBJ1-4 | TRBV5-1 | many | TGCGCCAGCAGCTTGGGACAGCACTATGGCGAAAAACTGTTTTTT | CASSLGQHYGEKLFF
. | TRBJ1-6 | TRBV12-3/TRBV12-4 | . | TGTGCCAGCAGCCGCTACAGTGATTCACCCCTCCACTTT | CASSRYSDSPLHF
TRBD1 | TRBJ1-5 | TRBV15 | . | TGTGCCACCAGCAGAGTCAGGGGGGTGGGTCAGCCCCAGCATTTT | CATSRVRGVGQPQHF
. | TRBJ1-3 | TRBV12-3/TRBV12-4 | many | TGTGCCAGCAAGACAAATCCTGGAAACACCATATATTTT | CASKTNPGNTIYF
. | TRBJ1-6 | TRBV20-1 | . | TGCAGTGCTAGTAGGGAGGCCAATTCACCCCTCCACTTT | CSASREANSPLHF
TRBD1 | TRBJ1-1 | TRBV27 | . | TGTGCCAGCAGTCGACAGGGACGAAACACTGAAGCTTTCTTT | CASSRQGRNTEAFF
. | TRBJ1-1 | TRBV7-2 | many | TGTGCCAGCAGCTCTTACACTGAAGCTTTCTTT | CASSSYTEAFF
. | TRBJ1-6 | TRBV11-2 | few | TGTGCCAGCAGCAGAAGACAAACGAGCTCCTATAATTCACCCCTCCACTTT | CASSRRQTSSYNSPLHF
. | TRBJ2-1 | TRBV7-9 | medium-sized | TGTGCCAGCAGCTATAGCGTGGACTCCTACAATGAGCAGTTCTTC | CASSYSVDSYNEQFF
. | TRBJ1-5 | TRBV19 | . | TGTGCCAGTACCACAGGTTTCCATCAGCCCCAGCATTTT | CASTTGFHQPQHF
. | TRBJ1-5 | TRBV18 | . | TGTGCCAGCTCACCGGCGAGTCAACGCAATCAGCCCCAGCATTTT | CASSPASQRNQPQHF
TRBD2 | TRBJ2-5 | TRBV9 | . | TGTGCCAGCAGCGTATTAGCGGGGGGAGAGACCCAGTACTTC | CASSVLAGGETQYF
. | TRBJ1-2 | TRBV3-1 | few | TGTGCCAGCAGCCGCCCGGGACTGGGTAGAGGCTACACCTTC | CASSRPGLGRGYTF
. | TRBJ1-2 | TRBV7-3 | few | TGTGCCAGCAGCTTAACGGGACTTGACGGCTATGGCTACACCTTC | CASSLTGLDGYGYTF
TRBD1 | TRBJ1-5 | TRBV7-9 | . | TGTGCCAGCAGCTTAGGTTGGGACAGGGTTGAACAGCCCCAGCATTTT | CASSLGWDRVEQPQHF
. | TRBJ2-3 | TRBV5-1 | few | TGCGCCAGCCCCAAGGGCATGACAGATACGCAGTATTTT | CASPKGMTDTQYF
TRBD1 | TRBJ1-5 | TRBV28 | . | TGTGCCAGCAGTACACCGGGACAGCGGGCTTGGCCCCAGCATTTT | CASSTPGQRAWPQHF
. | TRBJ1-2 | TRBV9 | many | TGTGCCAGCAGCGTAGTGGGGGCGGACGGGCCCTATGGCTACACCTTC | CASSVVGADGPYGYTF
. | TRBJ2-7 | TRBV20-1 | . | TGCAGTGCTAGTGGAGGGGACCACGAGCAGTACTTC | CSASGGDHEQYF
TRBD1 | TRBJ1-4 | TRBV18 | few | TGTGCCAGCTCACCCGGGACAGGGAAAGAGGGCGAAAAACTGTTTTTT | CASSPGTGKEGEKLFF
. | TRBJ2-7 | TRBV7-9 | medium-sized | TGTGCCAGCAGCTTCAGGACAACCACAACCTACGAGCAGTACTTC | CASSFRTTTTYEQYF
. | TRBJ2-7 | TRBV5-1 | . | TGCGCCAGCAGCTTTCACATTTCCGGCACCTACGAGCAGTACTTC | CASSFHISGTYEQYF
. | TRBJ1-3 | TRBV7-3 | medium-sized | TGTGCCAGCAGCTTAGCTGGGTCTGGAAACACCATATATTTT | CASSLAGSGNTIYF
. | TRBJ1-5 | TRBV28 | . | TGTGCCAGCAGTTTCCCAGGGAAGCGTAAGCTGCCCCAGCATTTT | CASSFPGKRKLPQHF
TRBD1 | TRBJ1-5 | TRBV6-6 | once | TGTGCCAGCAGACGGACAGGGGGAGGCGGCAATCAGCCCCAGCATTTT | CASRRTGGGGNQPQHF
. | TRBJ1-6 | TRBV18 | few | TGTGCCAGCTCGCCGCAAACGGACAATTCACCCCTCCACTTT | CASSPQTDNSPLHF
. | TRBJ1-6 | TRBV7-3 | . | TGTGCCAGCAGCCCGTTCAAGGACATAAGTAATTCACCCCTCCACTTT | CASSPFKDISNSPLHF
. | TRBJ1-3 | TRBV7-2 | . | TGTGCCAGCAGCTTAGACAAATCTGGAAACACCATATATTTT | CASSLDKSGNTIYF
. | TRBJ1-6 | TRBV7-6 | . | TGTGCCAGCAGCTTCCAGACAGGTTACAATTCACCCCTCCACTTT | CASSFQTGYNSPLHF
. | TRBJ1-1 | TRBV5-1 | . | TGCGCCAGCAGCTTCCGACCAGGGAACACTGAAGCTTTCTTT | CASSFRPGNTEAFF
. | TRBJ1-3 | TRBV20-1 | many | TGCAGTGCGACTATCCACTCTGGAAACACCATATATTTT | CSATIHSGNTIYF
TRBD1 | TRBJ1-2 | TRBV11-3 | . | TGTGCCAGCAGCTTAGATTCCTGGGAGGGGGCCACCTATGGCTACACCTTC | CASSLDSWEGATYGYTF
. | TRBJ1-2 | TRBV10-2 | few | TGCGCCAGCCGACCTGAAGGGTTTGGGCACTATGGCTACACCTTC | CASRPEGFGHYGYTF
. | TRBJ1-1 | TRBV5-1 | few | TGCGCCAGCAGCTTGGGACCGGGGAACACTGAAGCTTTCTTT | CASSLGPGNTEAFF
. | TRBJ1-2 | TRBV6-5 | many | TGTGCCAGCAGTTACTCGAGGTCCAGGATGATTAACTATGGCTACACCTTC | CASSYSRSRMINYGYTF
. | TRBJ1-1 | TRBV5-1 | . | TGCGCCAGCAGCTTGGGACTGGACACTGAAGCTTTCTTT | CASSLGLDTEAFF
. | TRBJ1-1 | TRBV2 | few | TGTGCCAGCAGGACAGATTCGAACACTGAAGCTTTCTTT | CASRTDSNTEAFF
. | TRBJ1-5 | TRBV18 | few | TGTGCCAGCTCACCACCAGGGTTCAATCAGCCCCAGCATTTT | CASSPPGFNQPQHF
TRBD1 | TRBJ1-3 | TRBV20-1 | many | TGCAGTGCAAGGACAGGCCCCTCTGGAAACACCATATATTTT | CSARTGPSGNTIYF